The rows below give T cell receptor beta chains drawn from one sample of a study of early T cells in non-severe SARS-CoV-2 infection. Each CDR3 protein gets one entry after TCRdb re-called the 5' RACE reads with MiXCR. Among 55,000 to 75,000 distinct CDR3 sequences listed, 7.7% were seen once. The sequenced material came from whole blood. Every receptor here comes from an adult who was a healthcare worker with PCR-confirmed SARS-CoV-2 infection or an uninfected control (not recorded which). Each CDR3 is given with its conserved first and last residue. Fields, in order: CDR3 DNA, CDR3 protein, V gene, clone size, D gene, J gene. The D gene is left open where the match is weak. Rows give clone size only sometimes, using once, few, many, or a class for an expanded clone.

CDR3nt: TGTGCCAGCCAGACGCGGGCAACAGACACAGATACGCAGTATTTT; CDR3aa: CASQTRATDTDTQYF; v_gene: TRBV19; abundance: -; d_gene: -; j_gene: TRBJ2-3
CDR3nt: TGCAGTGCTAGAGATAGGGGTCTGGCGACTTTCTTT; CDR3aa: CSARDRGLATFF; v_gene: TRBV20-1; abundance: -; d_gene: -; j_gene: TRBJ1-1
CDR3nt: TGTGCCAGTAGTATGTCCGGGACAGTCTATGGCTACACCTTC; CDR3aa: CASSMSGTVYGYTF; v_gene: TRBV19; abundance: many; d_gene: TRBD1; j_gene: TRBJ1-2
CDR3nt: TGTGCCAGCAGCCCTGCTCTGGATACGCAGTATTTT; CDR3aa: CASSPALDTQYF; v_gene: TRBV7-9; abundance: many; d_gene: -; j_gene: TRBJ2-3
CDR3nt: TGCACCAGCAGCCGGGATATACCGGATAGCACAGATACGCAGTATTTT; CDR3aa: CTSSRDIPDSTDTQYF; v_gene: TRBV1; abundance: many; d_gene: -; j_gene: TRBJ2-3
CDR3nt: TGCGCCAGCAGCTTCGGGGACCCCTCGGGGGAGCTGTTTTTT; CDR3aa: CASSFGDPSGELFF; v_gene: TRBV5-1; abundance: -; d_gene: -; j_gene: TRBJ2-2
CDR3nt: TGTGCCAGCAGCCTTACCGTAGCGGGAGGGTACTACGAGCAGTGCTTC; CDR3aa: CASSLTVAGGYYEQCF; v_gene: TRBV27; abundance: -; d_gene: TRBD2; j_gene: TRBJ2-7
CDR3nt: TGCGCCAGCAGCCAAGTACGAGGCCCTAATGAAAAACTGTTTTTT; CDR3aa: CASSQVRGPNEKLFF; v_gene: TRBV4-1; abundance: many; d_gene: -; j_gene: TRBJ1-4
CDR3nt: TGTGCCAGCAGAGAACAGGGGTCCCACGAGACCCAGTACTTC; CDR3aa: CASREQGSHETQYF; v_gene: TRBV2; abundance: few; d_gene: TRBD1; j_gene: TRBJ2-5
CDR3nt: TGTGCCAGCAGTTACGACCGAGCGGGGGAGACCCAGTACTTC; CDR3aa: CASSYDRAGETQYF; v_gene: TRBV6-6; abundance: few; d_gene: TRBD2; j_gene: TRBJ2-5
CDR3nt: TGTGCCAGCAGTTACTCGGCTAGCGGGAGAGGGGAGACCCAGTACTTC; CDR3aa: CASSYSASGRGETQYF; v_gene: TRBV6-5; abundance: many; d_gene: TRBD2; j_gene: TRBJ2-5
CDR3nt: TGTGCCTGGAGCCCCACAAGAATCCTGGGGGCCAACGTCCTGACTTTC; CDR3aa: CAWSPTRILGANVLTF; v_gene: TRBV30; abundance: -; d_gene: -; j_gene: TRBJ2-6
CDR3nt: TGTGCCAGCAGTTACCACCCCGCTAGCGGGAGTAGCAATGAGCAGTTCTTC; CDR3aa: CASSYHPASGSSNEQFF; v_gene: TRBV6-2/TRBV6-3; abundance: many; d_gene: TRBD2; j_gene: TRBJ2-1
CDR3nt: TGTGCCAGCAGTGCCGGGTCCGGGAACTATGGCTACACCTTC; CDR3aa: CASSAGSGNYGYTF; v_gene: TRBV6-6; abundance: many; d_gene: -; j_gene: TRBJ1-2